This TCR beta chain was sequenced during a study of Ad26.COV2.S vaccination and SARS-CoV-2 variants. Study in general: The vaccine Ad26.COV2.S was put into the muscle once, or twice with 56 days between.

Indicated treatment: some 20 received Ad26.COV2.S at low or high dose, single or two shots; 5 received placebo; per-sample allocation not given. Samples came from day 63 after the first vaccine or placebo injection. This clone came up once. Method: immunoSEQ multiplex PCR; TCRdb's copy keeps in-frame clones and lacks some. The sample lists about 460,000 clones, around 89% occurring once. The sequencing here drew on peripheral blood, taken in a trial of Ad26.COV2.S vaccine versus placebo. This TCR was sampled from a person between 18 and 60 years old who received the Ad26.COV2.S COVID-19 vaccine or a placebo.

The CDR3 loop reads CASSFAPQSSVVSTDTQYF. The CDR3 DNA is TGTGCCAGCAGCTTTGCGCCTCAATCCTCGGTCGTCAGCACAGATACGCAGTATTTT. This chain links TRBV5-8 with TRBJ2-3, with no clear D. In germline, CDR1 is SGHTS, CDR2 YDEGEE. Trimming left V 2 bases short and J 0 bases short, with 22 bases between. This CDR3 region has 19 residues.